These 24 T cell receptor beta chains were all obtained from the same sample, sequenced in a study of naive and memory T cell subsets. Treatment reported: skin biopsy from PPD injection site in Mantoux-positive individual. The library had UMIs added by 3' ligation of an oligonucleotide to TCR cDNA. Ligated cDNA underwent four rounds of PCR with nested alpha and beta constant region primers and SP2. TCRdb reprocessed the UMI-ligation and nested PCR reads via MiXCR and lists one record per CDR3 protein. The sample holds around 20,000 distinct CDR3 sequences, about 6.1% seen once. Source: skin, taken from a tuberculin skin test site. Every receptor here comes from an adult in good health.

This clonotype was picked up many times. The junction departs from the called germline gene at one end, perhaps through a read error. The V call is TRBV18, the J call TRBJ1-2; D not certain. The CDR3 contains 14 residues. Germline CDR1 is KGHSH and CDR2 is LQKENI. The CDR3 nucleotides are TGTGCCACCTCAAAGGGCGGAGCTAACTATGGCTACACCTTC. It translates to CATSKGGANYGYTF.

Details on this clonotype: This may be a read error, as it is one base from a much larger clone. V and J are TRBV27 and TRBJ2-5; D is undetermined. Germline lookup yields CDR1 MNHEY and CDR2 SMNVEV (reference sequence). This CDR3 has 14 amino acids. The CDR3 is CDSSFLQDPETQYF. The CDR3 DNA follows: TGTGACAGCAGTTTTCTTCAGGATCCCGAGACCCAGTACTTC.

This clonotype was counted ten times or more. This chain joins TRBV12-3 or TRBV12-4 and TRBJ2-1; D is possibly TRBD2 (6 bases). This CDR3 has 16 amino acids. V lost 6 bases and J 2 bases, leaving 17 bases between the germline ends. The CDR3 DNA follows: TGTGCCAGCAGCTCGCGGGACCCTTCCGCCTACAATGAGCAGTTCTTC. This translates into CASSSRDPSAYNEQFF.

V gene TRBV6-5 combines with J gene TRBJ2-3; possibly TRBD1 or TRBD2 for D (5 bases each). Germline V gives CDR1 MNHEY, CDR2 SVGAGI. The CDR3 is 15 amino acids. The V gene lost 8 bases and the J gene lost 2 bases, with 17 bases spanning the gap. CDR3 DNA sequence: TGTGCCAGCGCACCCGAGGGGTTGGCCACAGATACGCAGTATTTT. This sequence encodes CASAPEGLATDTQYF.

This clonotype was found many times. This chain links TRBV7-9 with TRBJ2-1; 8 bases align to TRBD1. Germline trimming cut 6 bases from V and 3 bases from J; bases unmatched to any gene: 7. The CDR3 length is 15 residues. CDR1 and CDR2 from the germline V gene are SEHNR and FQNEAQ (reference sequence). The CDR3 is CASSPTGGSYNEQFF. Written as DNA, the CDR3 is TGTGCCAGCAGTCCTACAGGGGGTAGCTACAATGAGCAGTTCTTC.

This clonotype was recorded many times. It is likely a read error, because the conserved phenylalanine at the end of the CDR3 is missing. The DNA is omitted, as the CDR3 cannot be located on it reliably, and the CDR3 follows TCRdb's listing. The genes are TRBV7-2 and TRBJ2-1; TRBD2, the table's D call, lacks a check against the DNA. The CDR3 extends over 12 residues, inclusive of both ends. Per the germline V gene, CDR1 is SGHTA and CDR2 is FQGNSA. Here the CDR3 reads CASSLGSGRSFA.

The gene calls are TRBV7-2 and TRBJ2-7; 13 positions agree with TRBD2. CDR3 length: 18 residues. Looked up from germline, CDR1 is SGHTA and CDR2 is FQGNSA. Trimming at V came to 1 base and at J to 4 bases, leaving 10 bases not matched to a gene. CDR3: CASSLVGLAGALAYEQYF. DNA for the CDR3: TGTGCCAGCAGCTTAGTAGGACTAGCGGGAGCCCTCGCGTACGAGCAGTACTTC.

J is TRBJ2-5 and V is TRBV7-2; TRBD2 might be the D (6 bases). The CDR3 runs 14 residues. The ends were cut back, 6 bases at V and 1 base at J, with 12 bases in the middle. Germline CDR1 and CDR2: SGHTA and FQGNSA. The CDR3 here is CASSRQRAQETQYF. CDR3 bases: TGTGCCAGCAGTCGACAGCGGGCCCAAGAGACCCAGTACTTC.

In its sample, this clonotype ranks as medium-sized (0.01 to 0.1%). This chain links TRBV7-9 with TRBJ2-2, with a weak D call TRBD1 (5 bases). The CDR3 contains 14 residues. Germline V lookup: CDR1 SEHNR, CDR2 FQNEAQ (reference sequence). V lost 3 bases and J 7 bases, leaving 12 bases between the germline ends. CDR3 DNA sequence: TGTGCCAGCAGCTTTCCAGGGCGTAACGGGGAGCTGTTTTTT. The encoded protein is CASSFPGRNGELFF.

This clonotype was counted many times. This rearrangement joins TRBV27 to TRBJ2-7, with D maybe TRBD1 (6 bases). Germline CDR1 and CDR2: MNHEY and SMNVEV (reference sequence). The V and J ends lost 2 bases and 6 bases respectively, with 11 bases between them. The CDR3 totals 13 residues. In nucleotides, the CDR3 is TGTGCCAGCAGTTTACTGGGGGCAGGCGAGCAGTACTTC. This translates into CASSLLGAGEQYF.

This clonotype was counted at least ten times. The gene calls are TRBV4-2 and TRBJ2-1; TRBD1 agrees at 8 bases. V lost 0 bases and J lost 6; bases outside the gene matches: 4. There are 15 residues in the CDR3. Germline assignment: CDR1 LGHNA and CDR2 YNFKEQ. CDR3 DNA sequence: TGTGCCAGCAGCCAAGATGGGACAGGTCCCAATGAGCAGTTCTTC. It yields the protein CASSQDGTGPNEQFF.

This clonotype was recorded at least ten times. The chain couples TRBV18 to TRBJ2-5; unclear D gene. With 4 bases removed from V and 1 base from J, the gap between germline ends came to 4 bases. There are 12 residues in the CDR3. The V gene's germline CDR1 is KGHSH and CDR2 LQKENI. The CDR3 DNA sequence: TGTGCCAGCTCACTTTCCCAAGAGACCCAGTACTTC. As protein: CASSLSQETQYF.

There are many counts of this clonotype. The V gene is TRBV3-1, the J gene TRBJ2-7; D unclear. Per the germline V gene, CDR1 is LGHDT and CDR2 is YNNKEL (reference sequence). The CDR3 is made up of 14 amino acids. V lost 1 base and J lost 3, with 10 bases in between. DNA of the CDR3: TGTGCCAGCAGCCAAGGGGCTTATATCTACGAGCAGTACTTC. Translated, it gives CASSQGAYIYEQYF.

There are a few counts of this clonotype. The chain carries TRBV28 and TRBJ1-5, with unresolved D. The CDR3 contains 14 residues. The germline V gene encodes CDR1 MDHEN and CDR2 SYDVKM. V shed 5 bases and J shed 1 base, with 9 bases lying between them. In DNA form, the CDR3 reads TGTGCCAGCAGTCCAACAGAAAGCAATCAGCCCCAGCATTTT. The encoded protein is CASSPTESNQPQHF.

This clonotype was observed a handful of times. V usage is TRBV20-1 and J usage is TRBJ2-5; D possibly corresponds to TRBD2 (6 bases). The CDR3 extends over 13 amino acids. Germline V gene sequence: CDR1 DFQATT, CDR2 SNEGSKA (reference sequence). Trimming cost V 2 bases and J 4 bases, with 11 bases left between them. The CDR3 here is CSARFRGGETQYF. CDR3 coding DNA: TGCAGTGCTAGATTCCGGGGAGGAGAGACCCAGTACTTC.

This clonotype came up a few times. The chain has TRBV12-3 or TRBV12-4 and TRBJ2-3, with D possibly being TRBD1 or TRBD2 (5 bases each). There are 12 residues in the CDR3. Trimming cost V 3 bases and J 12 bases, with 13 bases left between them. This chain's CDR3 is CASSFQGLAQYF. Here the CDR3 DNA reads TGTGCCAGCAGTTTTCAGGGCCTAGCACAGTATTTT.

The chain joins TRBV7-9 to TRBJ1-1; 8 positions agree with TRBD1. The CDR3 spans 14 residues. With 1 base clipped from V and 7 bases from J, the junction kept 5 bases outside the gene matches. CDR1 and CDR2 (germline): SEHNR, FQNEAQ (reference sequence). The CDR3 nucleotides read TGTGCCAGCAGCTTAGTTGGCAGGGGGCATGAAGCTTTCTTT. Protein product: CASSLVGRGHEAFF.

This clonotype was seen repeatedly, ten times or more. The rearrangement links TRBV20-1 to TRBJ2-1; TRBD2 agrees at 10 bases. This CDR3 is 15 amino acids long. Germline lookup yields CDR1 DFQATT and CDR2 SNEGSKA (reference sequence). J was trimmed by 4 bases and V by 2 bases; bases with no gene match: 5. CDR3 loop: CSARPSSGGYNEQFF. CDR3 nucleotides: TGCAGTGCTAGACCTTCTAGCGGGGGATACAATGAGCAGTTCTTC.

V is TRBV7-9 and J is TRBJ1-1; D might be TRBD1 (6 bases). Trimming pared 10 bases from V and 2 bases from J, leaving 14 bases between. Germline loops: CDR1 SEHNR, CDR2 FQNEAQ (reference sequence). CDR3 size: 13 residues. Here the CDR3 DNA reads TGTGCCATCATTAGACAGGCTAACACTGAAGCTTTCTTT. Amino acids: CAIIRQANTEAFF.

This clonotype has more than one count but fewer than ten. V gene TRBV6-5 combines with J gene TRBJ1-1; possible D gene TRBD1, 5 bases. Germline CDR1 is MNHEY and CDR2 is SVGAGI. The CDR3 spans 15 residues. V lost 0 bases, J lost 3 bases, and 11 bases lay in between. The CDR3 DNA sequence: TGTGCCAGCAGTTACTCGTCGAGAGGGGACACTGAAGCTTTCTTT. It yields the protein CASSYSSRGDTEAFF.

This clonotype showed up many times. The rearrangement joins TRBV6-2 or TRBV6-3 to TRBJ2-1; the D gene is possibly TRBD2 (6 bases). The germline V gene has CDR1 MNHEY and CDR2 SVGEGT. Between the trimmed V and J ends, which lost 6 bases and 6 bases, there was a span of 15 bases. The CDR3 sequence is 14 residues long. CDR3 DNA sequence: TGTGCCAGCAGAAGACTAGTTTTCGGCAATGAGCAGTTCTTC. It translates to CASRRLVFGNEQFF.

Ten or more counts support this clonotype. This chain connects TRBV7-2 to TRBJ1-1; no clear D. V was pared by 8 bases and J by 1 base, with 5 bases between. The CDR3 contains 11 residues. The germline V gene encodes CDR1 SGHTA and CDR2 FQGNSA. CDR3: CASWRNTEAFF. CDR3 in DNA: TGTGCCAGCTGGCGGAACACTGAAGCTTTCTTT.

The genes are TRBV20-1 and TRBJ2-1; D is undetermined. The CDR3 spans 15 residues. V was pared by 5 bases and J by 0 bases, with 14 bases between. Germline assignment: CDR1 DFQATT and CDR2 SNEGSKA (reference sequence). The CDR3 spells CSARPKTRSYNEQFF. The CDR3 DNA reads as TGCAGTGCTCGCCCTAAGACCCGCTCCTACAATGAGCAGTTCTTC.

Ten or more counts support this clonotype. The chain couples TRBV10-3 to TRBJ2-7; D perhaps matches TRBD2 (6 bases). This CDR3 has 11 residues. V was cut by 11 bases and J by 0 bases, with 8 bases left in between. Germline V lookup: CDR1 ENHRY, CDR2 SYGVKD. The CDR3: CAAGGSYEQYF. CDR3 coding DNA: TGTGCCGCCGGGGGCTCCTACGAGCAGTACTTC.